Here is one T cell receptor (beta chain) with its context. The germline V and J ends were trimmed by 1 base and 4 bases, with 9 bases remaining between them. Germline V lookup: CDR1 SGHVS, CDR2 FQNEAQ. This CDR3 comprises 14 residues. This record belongs to a study of blood T cell repertoires in COVID-19. Using immunoSEQ multiplex PCR, the repertoire was profiled, and TCRdb retains in-frame clones only, with some absent. The profile shows 150,000 to 180,000 clones, around 83% of them singletons. The receptor was isolated from a woman aged 55-70 years with COVID-19, enrolled during active disease. The rearrangement joins TRBV7-8 to TRBJ2-3; possible D gene TRBD1, 6 bases. The sample taken for sequencing was peripheral blood. This CDR3 reads CASSLDRAPDTQYF. The CDR3 DNA sequence: TGTGCCAGCAGCTTAGACAGGGCCCCAGATACGCAGTATTTT.